This T cell receptor beta chain appears in the sequencing data of a study of T cells in Graves' hyperthyroidism and ophthalmopathy (dated by TCRdb to between 2018 and 2021). Notes on the research overall: Peripheral blood was sampled at the time of initial diagnosis, prior to any treatment. Whether ophthalmopathy could be predicted prospectively was tested in an independent validation cohort made up of under 20 hyperthyroidism patients plus 17 patients who later progressed to ophthalmopathy. According to the paper, TCR Vbeta CDR3 sequencing was carried out on approximately 140 peripheral blood samples, which came from approximately 43 ophthalmopathy, roughly 75 hyperthyroidism and approximately 17 progressor patients. Once sampling was done, hyperthyroidism patients were given methimazole at a starting dose of 30 mg daily, whereas ophthalmopathy patients were given high-dose intravenous methylprednisolone. To identify TCR V-J signatures that set the groups apart, the researchers used a discovery cohort of 100 patients, made up of 43 with Graves' ophthalmopathy and some 56 with stable Graves' hyperthyroidism. For training and testing, the 100 or so patients in the discovery cohort were randomly divided in a 7:3 ratio. Thyroid tissue and blood T-cell repertoires from six Graves' hyperthyroidism patients were also compared in the study. General study outcomes and caveats: Sample size was not statistically predetermined, and investigators were not blinded to group allocation. A 13 V-J signature model separated ophthalmopathy from stable hyperthyroidism, with over 85% sensitivity and about 81% specificity in cross-validation and 80%/75% in testing. Most expanded thyroid clonotypes (frequency above 0.001) were also detected in blood, suggesting blood repertoires may reflect thyroid immune responses. In validation, progression to ophthalmopathy was predicted by the model with 70.59% sensitivity and under 85% specificity, a median of approximately 6.5 months before onset.

Trimming costs V 0 bases and J 7 bases, and their ends lie 22 bases apart. Reading the germline V gene (reference sequence) gives CDR1 DFQATT and CDR2 SNEGSKA. Counted from cysteine to phenylalanine, this CDR3 has 17 amino acids. Only the CDR3 region is kept as DNA, spanning 51 bases read in frame from base 1. The TCR beta CDR3 regions were amplified from RNA transcripts. A first-round RT-PCR of the TCR CDR3 used the HTBI primer set with the Qiagen OneStep RT-PCR kit. The libraries were constructed in a second round of multiplex PCR and then size-selected and purified. Libraries were sequenced paired-end with 100 bp reads on an Illumina HiSeq2000. In the authors' own workflow: SOAPnuke was used to process the raw data, throwing out any read that contained adapters or uncalled bases, had a mean Phred below 15, or lacked an exact constant-primer or identifier match. High-quality paired reads were merged with COPE v1.2.5, and unique nucleotide sequences were defined as clonotypes. MiTCR v1.1 was used to align clonotypes to the IMGT TRBV, TRBD and TRBJ reference segments. The analysis was restricted to V-J combinations with a frequency above 0.0001, which together covered 99% to 99.2% of the repertoires. A TCS score was defined as the ratio of F50 (clonal expansion) to E x V (chaos), with BLOSUM62-based TCRdist applied between CDR3 peptides within each V-J. Welch's t-statistics and random forest reduced fewer than 600 V-J features to 13, which were used in a naive Bayes classifier (R e1071). TCRdb took the public reads, trimmed them with fastp at Q25, ran MiXCR for clone calling and kept in-frame beta chains. All rows with the same CDR3 protein become a single entry with the most common DNA and genes. Here the V and J calls rest on TCRdb's processing, not on the authors' analysis. This sample has almost 350,000 distinct CDR3 sequences in its table, and around 18% of those were observed once. The biggest ten clones account for about a sixth of the sample.

The table lists this clonotype with many counts. The antigen it binds to is not known. Base qualities are not at hand, and no much larger clone is one base apart. In the ophthalmopathy patients, disease was moderately to severely active, with a Clinical Activity Score of 3 or more, a NOSPECS grade of 4 or more, and a duration of less than 3 months. Patients with uncontrolled infections, other autoimmune diseases, pregnancy or lactation were excluded. Diagnoses were established on the basis of clinical symptoms, serum thyroxine and TRAb, thyroid ultrasound, and orbital computed tomography. PBMCs were isolated from about 10 ml of fresh peripheral blood by Ficoll-Paque density gradient centrifugation. Total RNA was extracted with Trizol reagent, and quality was checked on an Agilent 2100 Bioanalyzer.

Specimen: blood. This receptor was taken from a middle-aged woman with Graves' ophthalmopathy. This sequence uses TRBV20-1 and TRBJ1-5; perhaps TRBD1 is the D gene, with 6 bases matching. The DNA sequence is as follows: TGCAGTGCTAGAGACCTCCTGGGCAGGGGACGAGGGCAGCCCCAGCATTTT. Translation gives CSARDLLGRGRGQPQHF.